Below, 31 T cell receptor beta chains from the same sample are listed, as sequenced in a study of shared clonotypes between healthy human individuals. Assay used: immunoSEQ multiplex PCR; TCRdb lists only in-frame clones, some missing. The table has millions of clones, more than 85% seen once. The sequenced sample was naive CD4+ T cells from PBMCs. Subset given: CD45RA+ positively selected. The source of these receptors is a man in his late teens or twenties in good health. Some clones in this sample may be carry-over from other donors' samples.

The V gene is TRBV5-1, the J gene TRBJ2-2; possibly TRBD2 for D (6 bases). V lost 1 base and J lost 7, with 11 bases in between. Germline assignment: CDR1 SGHRS and CDR2 YFSETQ. The CDR3 totals 14 residues. The CDR3 DNA sequence: TGCGCCAGCAGCTTGCGGGACGGGAGCGGGGAGCTGTTTTTT. Its protein is CASSLRDGSGELFF.

The V and J genes are TRBV28 and TRBJ1-4; D gene ambiguous. Germline CDR1 reads MDHEN; CDR2 reads SYDVKM. The CDR3 loop spans 15 amino acids. V lost 2 bases and J 8 bases, leaving 15 bases between the germline ends. The CDR3 protein is CASSLSGDPLEKLFF. Here the CDR3 DNA reads TGTGCCAGCAGTTTAAGCGGAGACCCTCTGGAAAAACTGTTTTTT.

CDR3: CASTPPAINEQFF. DNA of the CDR3: TGTGCCAGCACCCCCCCGGCGATCAATGAGCAGTTCTTC. The chain uses TRBV28 and TRBJ2-1, with D unclear. V shed 7 bases and J shed 6 bases, with 13 bases lying between them. The CDR3 runs 13 residues. Germline V gene data show CDR1 as MDHEN and CDR2 as SYDVKM.

The chain uses TRBV19 and TRBJ1-3; D remains unclear. The CDR3 has 15 residues. CDR1 is LNHDA and CDR2 is SQIVND in the germline V gene (reference sequence). V was shortened by 9 bases and J by 2 bases, with 17 bases between the two germline ends. CDR3 amino acids: CASSGSLWTGNTIYF. The CDR3, as DNA: TGTGCCAGCAGTGGCAGCCTCTGGACTGGAAACACCATATATTTT.

This clone was found once. This rearrangement joins TRBV18 to TRBJ2-5; no definite D call. The CDR3 is 12 amino acids. Germline V lookup: CDR1 KGHSH, CDR2 LQKENI. Deletions cut 2 bases from V and 3 bases from J, with 4 bases between. In DNA, the CDR3 is TGTGCCAGCTCACCAGCAGAAGAGACCCAGTACTTC. Protein product: CASSPAEETQYF.

This clone turned up a few times. V and J are TRBV2 and TRBJ2-6; D unresolved. This CDR3 has 17 residues. Germline lookup yields CDR1 SNHLY and CDR2 FYNNEI. V lost 2 bases and J lost 2, with 13 bases in between. The CDR3 protein is CASSEFGRLTGANVLTF. The CDR3 region has the DNA TGTGCCAGCAGTGAATTCGGACGGCTGACTGGGGCCAACGTCCTGACTTTC. Together with reference TRBV2 and TRBJ2-6, the CDR3 gives the full variable domain: EPEVTQTPSHQVTQMGQEVILRCVPISNHLYFYWYRQILGQKVEFLVSFYNNEISEKSEIFDDQFSVERPDGSNFTLKIRSTKLEDSAMYFCASSEFGRLTGANVLTFGAGSRLTVL.

V is TRBV7-3 and J is TRBJ2-1; 10 bases map to TRBD2. V was clipped by 0 bases and J by 6 bases; unmatched bases: 5. This CDR3 contains 16 residues. CDR1 SGHTA and CDR2 FQGTGA come from the germline V gene. The DNA for the CDR3 is TGTGCCAGCAGCTTAACCCCTAGCGGGAGCCCCAATGAGCAGTTCTTC. Translating it yields CASSLTPSGSPNEQFF.

The genes are TRBV19 and TRBJ1-4; no definite D call. The CDR3 covers 17 residues. The ends were cut back, 3 bases at V and 7 bases at J, with 21 bases in the middle. Germline CDR1 is LNHDA and CDR2 is SQIVND (reference sequence). This chain's CDR3 is CASSIPIGLGRREKLFF. In DNA form, the CDR3 reads TGTGCCAGTAGTATCCCGATCGGGCTCGGGCGTCGTGAAAAACTGTTTTTT.

This rearrangement joins TRBV4-3 to TRBJ1-1, with 7 bases matching TRBD1. The germline V gene has CDR1 LGHNA and CDR2 YSLEER. The V gene end was trimmed by 4 bases and the J gene end by 1 base; junction bases not matched to a gene: 6. There are 15 residues in the CDR3. This CDR3 reads CASSRRGKANTEAFF. As DNA, the CDR3 is TGCGCCAGCAGCCGCAGGGGGAAGGCGAACACTGAAGCTTTCTTT.

This rearrangement joins TRBV5-6 to TRBJ1-2, with D hard to call. The CDR3 extends over 14 amino acids. V shed 0 bases and J shed 0 bases, with 6 bases lying between them. Per the germline V gene, CDR1 is SGHDT and CDR2 is YYEEEE. This CDR3 reads CASSLDPPNYGYTF. Here the CDR3 DNA reads TGTGCCAGCAGCTTGGATCCGCCTAACTATGGCTACACCTTC.

The chain's CDR3 is CASSLAGLAGFSNEQFF. CDR3 in DNA: TGTGCCAGCAGCTTAGCGGGACTAGCGGGGTTTAGCAATGAGCAGTTCTTC. The J gene is TRBJ2-1, the V gene TRBV7-2; 13 positions agree with TRBD2. The CDR3 extends over 17 amino acids. J lost 6 bases, V lost 0 bases, and 5 bases had no gene match. Looked up from germline, CDR1 is SGHTA and CDR2 is FQGNSA.

The chain carries TRBV5-4 and TRBJ2-5; 8 nucleotides align to TRBD1. V lost 4 bases, J lost 1 base, and 6 bases stayed unmatched. There are 15 residues in the CDR3. Germline CDR1 and CDR2: SGHNT and YYREEE (reference sequence). In DNA form, the CDR3 reads TGTGCCAGCAGCCAGGACAGGGCTACCCAAGAGACCCAGTACTTC. Encoded protein: CASSQDRATQETQYF. Looking up the rest from reference TRBV5-4 and TRBJ2-5 gives the full variable domain: ETGVTQSPTHLIKTRGQQVTLRCSSQSGHNTVSWYQQALGQGPQFIFQYYREEENGRGNFPPRFSGLQFPNYSSELNVNALELDDSALYLCASSQDRATQETQYFGPGTRLLVL.

The J gene is TRBJ2-1, the V gene TRBV28, with a tentative D call TRBD2 (6 bases). The CDR3 runs to 15 residues. The germline gives CDR1 MDHEN, CDR2 SYDVKM. The V end lost 4 bases, the J end lost 5 bases, and 15 bases lay between the germline ends. This chain's CDR3 is CASSSTGTGNNEQFF. The CDR3 DNA reads as TGTGCCAGCAGTTCAACCGGGACTGGGAACAATGAGCAGTTCTTC.

This sequence joins TRBV29-1 and TRBJ2-3; 9 bases map to TRBD2. With 5 bases clipped from V and 2 bases from J, the junction kept 5 bases outside the gene matches. CDR3 length: 14 amino acids. CDR1 and CDR2 from the germline V gene are SQVTM and ANQGSEA. CDR3 in amino acids: CSVQGLANTDTQYF. The CDR3, as DNA: TGCAGCGTTCAAGGACTAGCGAACACAGATACGCAGTATTTT.

Concerning this clone: Other DNA sequences of this sample code for an identical CDR3. The chain is built from TRBV5-1 and TRBJ2-5; unclear D gene. V was trimmed by 4 bases and J by 5 bases, leaving 12 bases between them. This CDR3 is 13 amino acids long. Per the germline V gene, CDR1 is SGHRS and CDR2 is YFSETQ. CDR3 protein: CASSLDPSETQYF. The CDR3 region has the DNA TGCGCCAGCAGCCTCGACCCTTCTGAGACCCAGTACTTC.

V gene TRBV6-1 combines with J gene TRBJ2-2, with a tentative D call TRBD2 (6 bases). CDR3 length: 17 amino acids. The V end was cut by 2 bases, the J end by 2 bases, with 15 bases between. Per germline, CDR1 MNHNS and CDR2 SASEGT. CDR3 protein: CASSERRVAVNTGELFF. The DNA of the CDR3 is TGTGCCAGCAGTGAAAGGCGGGTAGCGGTTAACACCGGGGAGCTGTTTTTT.

The V call is TRBV7-3, the J call TRBJ1-4; D may be TRBD1 (5 bases). Germline V gives CDR1 SGHTA, CDR2 FQGTGA. The germline V and J ends were trimmed by 0 bases and 3 bases, with 5 bases remaining between them. The length of the CDR3 is 14 residues. The CDR3, as DNA: TGTGCCAGCAGCTTAACGGGACCTAATGAAAAACTGTTTTTT. This codes for CASSLTGPNEKLFF.

The V and J genes are TRBV11-2 and TRBJ2-5; D remains unclear. V was clipped by 1 base and J by 4 bases, with 13 bases between them. Germline V lookup: CDR1 SGHAT, CDR2 FQNNGV. This CDR3 comprises 15 residues. The CDR3 here is CASSLVLGTRETQYF. The CDR3 DNA follows: TGTGCCAGCAGCTTAGTATTGGGCACCCGAGAGACCCAGTACTTC.

CDR3 DNA: TGTGCCAGCAGCCGAGGGCAGACCCAGTACTTC. Translating it yields CASSRGQTQYF. This rearrangement joins TRBV6-6 to TRBJ2-5; a weak D match, TRBD2 (5 bases). The CDR3 sequence is 11 residues long. Germline V gives CDR1 MNHNY, CDR2 SVGAGI (reference sequence). V was pared by 6 bases and J by 6 bases, with 8 bases between.

The V gene is TRBV6-1, the J gene TRBJ2-7; D unresolved. The V gene's germline CDR1 is MNHNS and CDR2 SASEGT. The CDR3 spans 10 residues. The V end lost 8 bases, the J end lost 4 bases, and 6 bases lay between the germline ends. DNA for the CDR3: TGTGCCAGCTATCGGTACGAGCAGTACTTC. Translated: CASYRYEQYF.

The chain is built from TRBV5-1 and TRBJ2-1; D is undetermined. Germline lookup yields CDR1 SGHRS and CDR2 YFSETQ. V shed 0 bases and J shed 0 bases, with 13 bases lying between them. The CDR3 covers 17 residues. CDR3 protein: CASSLASYDNSYNEQFF. CDR3 sequence (DNA): TGCGCCAGCAGCTTGGCCTCCTACGACAACTCCTACAATGAGCAGTTCTTC.

The rearrangement joins TRBV2 to TRBJ2-5, with 8 bases matching TRBD2. CDR3 size: 15 residues. V lost 5 bases and J lost 4; bases outside the gene matches: 9. CDR1 is SNHLY and CDR2 is FYNNEI in the germline V gene. The CDR3 region is CASSNPGGGRETQYF. In DNA, the CDR3 is TGTGCCAGCAGTAACCCCGGGGGGGGGCGAGAGACCCAGTACTTC.

This chain joins TRBV2 and TRBJ2-7; 9 bases map to TRBD1. Trimming at V came to 9 bases and at J to 4 bases, leaving 10 bases not matched to a gene. The germline V gene has CDR1 SNHLY and CDR2 FYNNEI. This CDR3 spans 14 amino acids. The CDR3 sequence is CASGAGQGRYEQYF. DNA of the CDR3: TGTGCCAGTGGGGCGGGACAGGGACGATACGAGCAGTACTTC. Looking up the rest from reference TRBV2 and TRBJ2-7 gives the full variable domain: EPEVTQTPSHQVTQMGQEVILRCVPISNHLYFYWYRQILGQKVEFLVSFYNNEISEKSEIFDDQFSVERPDGSNFTLKIRSTKLEDSAMYFCASGAGQGRYEQYFGPGTRLTVT.

V gene TRBV6-5 combines with J gene TRBJ2-3; a weak D match, TRBD2 (5 bases). The CDR3 totals 16 residues. From germline, CDR1 is MNHEY and CDR2 SVGAGI. The germline V and J ends were trimmed by 4 bases and 1 base, with 15 bases remaining between them. The CDR3: CASSSLSMRGTDTQYF. CDR3 nucleotide sequence: TGTGCCAGCAGTTCCCTTAGTATGAGGGGCACAGATACGCAGTATTTT.

The chain employs TRBV21-1 and TRBJ1-5. TRBV21-1 is a documented pseudogene. This CDR3 has 17 amino acids. CDR3 DNA sequence: TGTGCCAGCAGCGTTAGGCTTTCGGTCATGAGCAATCAGCCCCAGCATTTT. This encodes CASSVRLSVMSNQPQHF.

This chain connects TRBV28 to TRBJ2-7, with 7 nucleotides matching TRBD1. The CDR3 is 16 amino acids. Trimming took 6 bases from V and 2 from J; bases not matched to a gene: 13. CDR1 is MDHEN, CDR2 SYDVKM, per germline. The CDR3 protein is CASSRPDRAKTYEQYF. DNA of the CDR3: TGTGCCAGCAGCCGTCCCGACAGGGCAAAAACCTACGAGCAGTACTTC.

The chain employs TRBV7-2 and TRBJ2-5; D not certain. The CDR3 contains 16 residues. The V gene's germline CDR1 is SGHTA and CDR2 FQGNSA. V gave up 0 bases and J gave up 4 bases, with 15 bases separating them. The CDR3 region is CASSLARLPMGETQYF. CDR3 DNA: TGTGCCAGCAGCTTAGCGAGGCTCCCCATGGGAGAGACCCAGTACTTC.

The gene calls are TRBV19 and TRBJ2-1, with unresolved D. The length of the CDR3 is 15 residues. The V end lost 5 bases, the J end lost 0 bases, and 11 bases lay between the germline ends. Germline V gene sequence: CDR1 LNHDA, CDR2 SQIVND (reference sequence). As DNA, the CDR3 is TGTGCCAGTAGTGGGGTCCAGAGCTCCTACAATGAGCAGTTCTTC. Its translation is CASSGVQSSYNEQFF. The full variable domain, with the rest looked up from reference TRBV19 and TRBJ2-1, is DGGITQSPKYLFRKEGQNVTLSCEQNLNHDAMYWYRQDPGQGLRLIYYSQIVNDFQKGDIAEGYSVSREKKESFPLTVTSAQKNPTAFYLCASSGVQSSYNEQFFGPGTRLTVL.

The V and J genes are TRBV4-1 and TRBJ1-1, with unresolved D. V was shortened by 4 bases and J by 1 base, with 13 bases between the two germline ends. Germline V lookup: CDR1 MGHRA, CDR2 YSYEKL. The CDR3 has 15 amino acids. The CDR3 region has the DNA TGCGCCAGCAGCCCCCTCCGCGGAGGGAACACTGAAGCTTTCTTT. Translated: CASSPLRGGNTEAFF.

CDR3 nucleotide sequence: TGCAGCGTACATACAGGGGTCGGCACTGAAGCTTTCTTT. It specifies CSVHTGVGTEAFF. This sequence joins TRBV29-1 and TRBJ1-1; 7 bases line up with TRBD1. J was trimmed by 4 bases and V by 6 bases; bases with no gene match: 8. The CDR3 totals 13 residues. From germline, CDR1 is SQVTM and CDR2 ANQGSEA.

This sequence joins TRBV19 and TRBJ2-6; the D is unclear. CDR1 and CDR2 from the germline V gene are LNHDA and SQIVND (reference sequence). The V end lost 5 bases, the J end lost 2 bases, and 10 bases lay between the germline ends. The CDR3 runs to 15 residues. This chain's CDR3 is CASSLPGAGANVLTF. CDR3 DNA sequence: TGTGCCAGTAGTCTCCCGGGCGCTGGGGCCAACGTCCTGACTTTC.